The 15 T cell receptor beta chains presented below share a single source sample, sequenced in a study of regulatory T cells in long-lasting Graves disease. The authors built TCR beta libraries using iRepertoire HTBI primers and Arm-PCR of CDR3 regions. One entry per CDR3 protein, called by TCRdb with MiXCR from the multiplex PCR reads. This table holds hundreds of thousands of distinct CDR3 sequences, about 16% found once. Time point meaning: newly diagnosed GD, antithyroid drugs for less than 3 months. Extracted PBMC RNA gave rise to the TCR library. This same sample was also part of a study on T cells in Graves' hyperthyroidism and ophthalmopathy.

Sample: peripheral blood mononuclear cells (PBMCs), taken at new diagnosis, from a patient treated with antithyroid drugs. Source of these receptors: a man aged 18-30 years with Graves disease.

This clonotype has at least ten counts. The V call is TRBV30, the J call TRBJ2-1; D unresolved. V shed 3 bases and J shed 5 bases, with 8 bases lying between them. The germline V gene has CDR1 GTSNPN and CDR2 SVGIG (reference sequence). The CDR3 length is 12 residues. CDR3: CAWSAGHNEQFF. The CDR3, as DNA: TGTGCCTGGAGCGCCGGACACAATGAGCAGTTCTTC.

Only a few counts were recorded for this clonotype. The chain uses TRBV7-9 and TRBJ1-2, with D uncertain. Germline values: CDR1 SEHNR, CDR2 FQNEAQ (reference sequence). The CDR3 spans 14 residues. V lost 1 base and J 2 bases, leaving 8 bases between the germline ends. The CDR3 DNA reads as TGTGCCAGCAGCTTAGACAGAAACAACTATGGCTACACCTTC. Its translation is CASSLDRNNYGYTF.

This clonotype appeared many times. The V gene is TRBV20-1, the J gene TRBJ2-1; D may be TRBD1 or TRBD2 (5 bases each). Germline values: CDR1 DFQATT, CDR2 SNEGSKA (reference sequence). The CDR3 sequence is 11 residues long. V lost 6 bases and J 5 bases, leaving 8 bases between the germline ends. This CDR3 is CSAGTNNEQFF. In DNA form, the CDR3 reads TGCAGTGCCGGGACGAACAATGAGCAGTTCTTC.

This clonotype was seen many times. V and J are TRBV11-3 and TRBJ2-1; 7 nucleotides match TRBD1. The V and J ends lost 0 bases and 7 bases, in that order; junction bases with no gene match: 12. The CDR3 has 17 amino acids. Germline CDR1 and CDR2: SGHNT and YENEEA. As DNA, the CDR3 is TGTGCCAGCAGCTTAGAAAGGACAGGCCCCAAGGGGAATGAGCAGTTCTTC. As protein: CASSLERTGPKGNEQFF.

This clonotype was seen many times. The chain couples TRBV27 to TRBJ2-7, with 10 bases that match TRBD1. Trimming took 3 bases from V and 2 from J; bases not matched to a gene: 19. Germline assignment: CDR1 MNHEY and CDR2 SMNVEV (reference sequence). The CDR3 runs to 20 residues. CDR3 DNA sequence: TGTGCCAGCAGTTTTCCGAGTTCGACAGGGGGCGGTAGGTGGACCTACGAGCAGTACTTC. Amino acid sequence: CASSFPSSTGGGRWTYEQYF.

This clonotype was seen many times. The chain carries TRBV24-1 and TRBJ2-1; 10 positions agree with TRBD2. V was clipped by 0 bases and J by 5 bases; unmatched bases: 6. Per the germline V gene, CDR1 is KGHDR and CDR2 is SFDVKD. This CDR3 has 17 amino acids. The chain's CDR3 is CATSDLPVAGGHNEQFF. For the CDR3, the DNA is TGTGCCACCAGTGATTTGCCCGTAGCGGGAGGACACAATGAGCAGTTCTTC.

This clonotype was observed at least ten times. The DNA of the CDR3 is TGTGCCAGCAGCTCCCCCGTGACAGGGAACACCGGGGAGCTGTTTTTT. Encoded protein: CASSSPVTGNTGELFF. The chain carries TRBV6-1 and TRBJ2-2, with TRBD1 as a possible D gene (6 bases). CDR1 and CDR2 (germline): MNHNS, SASEGT. Trimming removed 6 bases from V and 1 base from J, with 15 bases in between. CDR3 length: 16 amino acids.

The sample holds many counts of this clonotype. The genes are TRBV11-2 and TRBJ1-2; D gene uncertain. Germline CDR1 is SGHAT and CDR2 is FQNNGV. The CDR3 totals 15 residues. Trimming shortened V by 5 bases and J by 2 bases, and 15 bases separated the two germline ends. CDR3 DNA: TGTGCCAGCAGCGCAATTCCCCGAACCAACTATGGCTACACCTTC. It encodes CASSAIPRTNYGYTF.

This clonotype was seen more than once but under ten times. This chain uses TRBV20-1 with TRBJ2-7; no definite D call. V was shortened by 0 bases and J by 7 bases, with 16 bases between the two germline ends. Germline V CDR1 and CDR2: DFQATT, SNEGSKA (reference sequence). CDR3 length equals 14 residues. The CDR3 region is CSARDLRELGEQYF. The CDR3 nucleotides read TGCAGTGCTAGAGATCTTCGAGAGCTAGGGGAGCAGTACTTC.

Many counts were recorded for this clonotype. The chain is built from TRBV13 and TRBJ1-2, with 10 bases lining up with TRBD1. Trimming at V came to 3 bases and at J to 8 bases, leaving 3 bases not matched to a gene. This CDR3 region has 13 residues. The germline V gene has CDR1 PRHDT and CDR2 FYEKMQ (reference sequence). The CDR3 protein is CASSFRDRGGYTF. The CDR3, as DNA: TGTGCCAGCAGCTTCCGGGACAGGGGCGGCTACACCTTC. The entire variable domain, with the rest obtained from reference TRBV13 and TRBJ1-2, is as follows: AAGVIQSPRHLIKEKRETATLKCYPIPRHDTVYWYQQGPGQDPQFLISFYEKMQSDKGSIPDRFSAQQFSDYHSELNMSSLELGDSALYFCASSFRDRGGYTFGSGTRLTVV.

This clonotype was picked up a small number of times. The V call is TRBV5-6, the J call TRBJ1-5; D gene ambiguous. Trimming left V 1 base short and J 0 bases short, with 8 bases between. The germline CDR1 and CDR2 sequences are SGHDT and YYEEEE. The CDR3 has 15 amino acids. The CDR3, as DNA: TGTGCCAGCAGCTTGATGAGCTATAGCAATCAGCCCCAGCATTTT. It encodes CASSLMSYSNQPQHF.

This rearrangement joins TRBV2 to TRBJ2-2; TRBD1 matches at 8 bases. CDR3 size: 15 residues. CDR1 SNHLY and CDR2 FYNNEI come from the germline V gene. V dropped 6 bases and J dropped 7; count of bases not matched to a gene: 10. CDR3 in amino acids: CASRLRQGWGGELFF. The CDR3 DNA follows: TGTGCCAGCAGACTCCGACAGGGGTGGGGCGGGGAGCTGTTTTTT.

This clonotype is a singleton in its sample. This may come from a read error, since a much larger clone is one base off. The genes are TRBV18 and TRBJ2-2; perhaps TRBD2 as D (6 bases). The CDR3 is 15 residues long. From germline, CDR1 is KGHSH and CDR2 LQKENI. Written as DNA, the CDR3 is TGTGCCAGCTCACCACCGAGCCGGGTCACCGGGGGGCTGTTTTTT. It codes for CASSPPSRVTGGLFF.

This clonotype was recorded many times. The J gene is TRBJ1-1, the V gene TRBV20-1, with 7 bases fitting TRBD1. J was trimmed by 6 bases and V by 3 bases; bases with no gene match: 7. Germline V gene data show CDR1 as DFQATT and CDR2 as SNEGSKA (reference sequence). This CDR3 is 13 amino acids long. This chain's CDR3 is CSARTGPSPEAFF. In DNA form, the CDR3 reads TGCAGTGCTAGGACAGGGCCGTCCCCTGAAGCTTTCTTT.

The gene calls are TRBV19 and TRBJ2-2, with D tentatively TRBD1 (5 bases). The V and J ends lost 5 bases and 5 bases respectively, with 12 bases between them. CDR1 and CDR2 (germline): LNHDA, SQIVND (reference sequence). The length of the CDR3 is 14 residues. The CDR3 here is CASSVLRQTGELFF. The CDR3 DNA follows: TGTGCCAGTAGTGTCCTTAGACAGACCGGGGAGCTGTTTTTT.